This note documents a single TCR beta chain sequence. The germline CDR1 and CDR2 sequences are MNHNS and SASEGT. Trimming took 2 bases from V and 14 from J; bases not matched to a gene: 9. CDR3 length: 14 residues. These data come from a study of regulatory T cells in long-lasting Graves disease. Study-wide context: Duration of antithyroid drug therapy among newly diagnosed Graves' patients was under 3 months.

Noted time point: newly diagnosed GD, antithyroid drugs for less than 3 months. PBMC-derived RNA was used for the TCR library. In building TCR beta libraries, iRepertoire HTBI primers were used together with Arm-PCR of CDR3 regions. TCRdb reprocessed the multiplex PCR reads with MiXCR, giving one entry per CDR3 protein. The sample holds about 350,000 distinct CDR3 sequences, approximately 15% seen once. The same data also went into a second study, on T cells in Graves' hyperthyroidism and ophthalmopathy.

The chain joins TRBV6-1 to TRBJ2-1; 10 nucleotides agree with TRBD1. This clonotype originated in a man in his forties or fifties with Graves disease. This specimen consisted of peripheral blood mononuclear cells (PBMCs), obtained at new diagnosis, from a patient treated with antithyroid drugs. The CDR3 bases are TGTGCCAGCAGTGAAATGGGGGGGGGGACAGGGGAGTTCTTC. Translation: CASSEMGGGTGEFF.